This entry describes one T cell receptor (beta chain). Its antigen is unknown. No much larger clone is present one base from it, and per-base qualities are unavailable. This entry belongs to a study of Graves' ophthalmopathy and Graves' hyperthyroidism (dated by TCRdb to between 2018 and 2020). Looking at the study overall: Hyperthyroidism was defined as stable when no progression to ophthalmopathy occurred within 18 months of follow-up. Following sampling, methimazole starting at 30 mg daily was administered to hyperthyroidism patients, and high-dose intravenous methylprednisolone was administered to ophthalmopathy patients. In total, 135 blood samples were TCR-sequenced: some 40 ophthalmopathy, roughly 80 hyperthyroidism and roughly 17 hyperthyroidism-to-ophthalmopathy patients. To tell Graves' ophthalmopathy apart from Graves' hyperthyroidism, and to predict which patients would progress to ophthalmopathy, the study relied on TCR beta repertoire signatures. To explore V-J signatures that separate ophthalmopathy from hyperthyroidism, a discovery set of about a hundred patients was enrolled, consisting of approximately 45 with ophthalmopathy and around 57 with stable hyperthyroidism. In several hyperthyroidism patients, the T-cell repertoires found in thyroid tissue were compared with those found in blood. The independent validation cohort included approximately 19 hyperthyroidism patients plus 17 patients who later progressed from hyperthyroidism to ophthalmopathy.

For repertoire sequencing, the TCR beta CDR3 regions were amplified from RNA transcripts. The first round was an RT-PCR using HTBI primers with the Qiagen OneStep RT-PCR kit, and this first round was followed by a second-round multiplex PCR, then size selection and purification. Libraries were sequenced paired-end with 100 bp reads on an Illumina HiSeq2000. Processing in the source paper ran as follows. SOAPnuke was used to process the reads, throwing out any read that had adapters, had uncalled bases, had a mean Phred below 15, or lacked an exact constant-primer or identifier match. COPE v1.2.5 was used to merge high-quality paired reads. Each unique nucleotide sequence was treated as a clonotype, and MiTCR v1.1 was used to align the clonotypes to the IMGT TRB V, D and J references. The analysis was limited to V-J combinations with a frequency above 0.0001, which together covered just over 98% of the repertoires. A TCR clonal expansion and chaos score per V-J combination was defined as the ratio of F50 clonal expansion to chaos observed in the TCRdist matrix. Welch's t-statistics and random forest were used to reduce features to approximately 13 V-J combinations, which were fed into a naive Bayes classifier. The similarity between thyroid and blood repertoires was quantified using the Morisita-Horn index. TCRdb applied fastp at Q25 and MiXCR to the public reads, then kept only in-frame beta chains. Identical CDR3 protein sequences are pooled into one entry, listed with their most common genes and DNA. These V and J calls derive from TCRdb rather than the authors' analysis. Counted in this sample were about 500,000 distinct CDR3 sequences; under 45% of them appeared once. The ten largest clones represent 3.5% to 4.5% of the sample.

In the germline V gene, CDR1 corresponds to SGHTA and CDR2 to FQGTGA. V loses 5 bases at its end and J loses 6 bases; junction bases beyond the gene matches: 6. From cysteine to phenylalanine, the CDR3 is 15 amino acids long. Only the CDR3 DNA is retained, 45 bases long and in frame from the first base. General study outcomes and caveats: In cross-validation, the 13-signature model distinguished ophthalmopathy from stable hyperthyroidism with nearly 90% sensitivity and approximately 81% specificity, while in the test set the corresponding values were about 80% and 75%. Among expanded thyroid clonotypes with frequency above 0.001, most also showed up in blood, which suggests that blood repertoires may reflect the thyroid immune response. No statistical method was used to set the sample size in advance, and the investigators knew which group each participant was assigned to. In validation, the model predicted ophthalmopathy progression with about 71% sensitivity and roughly 72% specificity; roughly 12 predicted patients were CT-confirmed with GO in a median of around 6 months.

Patients with hyperthyroidism were aged 18 to 65 years, had been newly diagnosed, and had a disease duration of less than 2 months. Patients with other autoimmune diseases, uncontrolled infections, pregnancy or lactation were excluded from the study. Clinical symptoms, serum thyroxine, TRAb, thyroid ultrasound and orbital computed tomography were used for diagnosis. Total RNA was extracted using Trizol reagent, and RNA quality was checked on an Agilent 2100 Bioanalyzer. The receptor's source is an adult man with Graves' hyperthyroidism. The material sequenced was peripheral blood or thyroid tissue (not recorded which). The sequence is built from TRBV7-3 and TRBJ2-2, with 10 middle bases fitting TRBD1. CDR3 loop: CASSTSGTGAGELFF. The DNA sequence is TGTGCCAGCAGCACCTCCGGGACAGGGGCCGGGGAGCTGTTTTTT.